The rows below give T cell receptor beta chains drawn from one sample of a study of cytomegalovirus exposure and HLA in healthy donors. TCRdb's table, derived via immunoSEQ multiplex PCR, lists solely in-frame clones and lacks some. This table has tens of thousands of clones, over 90% appearing once. The sample taken for sequencing was PBMCs. The origin of the receptors is a woman aged 18 to 35 in good health and CMV-seropositive. Each CDR3 is given with its conserved first and last residue. The D gene is left open where the match is weak. Clone size, where shown, is once, few, many, or a class for clones that have expanded.

clone_size	v_call	d_call	j_call	cdr3_nt	cdr3_aa
.	TRBV7-6	TRBD1	TRBJ2-1	TGTGCCAGCAGCCTCACGCAGGGGGCAAATGAGCAGTTCTTC	CASSLTQGANEQFF
few	TRBV2	TRBD1	TRBJ1-5	TGTGCCAGCAGTGAGGGGGACAGAAATCAGCCCCAGCATTTT	CASSEGDRNQPQHF
.	TRBV6-4	.	TRBJ2-3	TGTGCCAGCAGTGCCACCGGACAGTCAGATACGCAGTATTTT	CASSATGQSDTQYF
.	TRBV29-1	.	TRBJ2-3	TGCAGCGTTTACCTGGAGGGCACAGATACGCAGTATTTT	CSVYLEGTDTQYF
.	TRBV27	TRBD1	TRBJ1-1	TGTGCCAGCAGTCTCGGACAGGGCGAGGCTTTCTTT	CASSLGQGEAFF
.	TRBV9	TRBD2	TRBJ2-1	TGTGCCAGCAGCGTAGGTTCTAGCGGGTTTTCTAATGAGCAGTTCTTC	CASSVGSSGFSNEQFF
.	TRBV27	TRBD2	TRBJ2-2	TGTGCCAGTCGGGGGGGGAGCGGGGAGCTGTTTTTT	CASRGGSGELFF
.	TRBV4-2	TRBD2	TRBJ2-6	TGTGCCAGCAGCCAAGGGGGGGGGATGGACCTGACTTTC	CASSQGGGMDLTF
.	TRBV18	.	TRBJ1-4	TGTGCCAGCTCATCTAGGGGGACGAATGAAAAACTGTTTTTT	CASSSRGTNEKLFF
.	TRBV28	TRBD2	TRBJ2-3	TGTGCCAGCGAGAGCGGGAGTTACACAGATACGCAGTATTTT	CASESGSYTDTQYF
.	TRBV2	TRBD2	TRBJ2-1	TGTGCCAGCAGTGAAGTATCTAGCGGGAGCAGATCCTACAATGAGCAGTTCTTC	CASSEVSSGSRSYNEQFF
.	TRBV29-1	TRBD2	TRBJ2-7	TGCAGCGTATGGGAGGGTGTCTCCTACGAGCAGTACTTC	CSVWEGVSYEQYF
.	TRBV4-3	.	TRBJ2-7	TGCGCCAGCAGCCAAGGGCGGACTACAGGGGCGGCGCAGTACTTC	CASSQGRTTGAAQYF
.	TRBV7-9	.	TRBJ2-3	TGTGCCAGCAGCTTAGGTTTAGCGGGCACAGATACGCAGTATTTT	CASSLGLAGTDTQYF
.	TRBV11-3	.	TRBJ2-5	TGTGCCAGCAGCCCCCATGCAGGGTCCCAAGAGACCCAGTACTTC	CASSPHAGSQETQYF
.	TRBV29-1	TRBD2	TRBJ2-2	TGCAGCGTAAAAGGGACTAGCGGGACCGGGGAGCTGTTTTTT	CSVKGTSGTGELFF
once	TRBV9	TRBD2	TRBJ2-2	TGTGCCAGCAGCGGTCTAGCGGGAAGCATCGGGGAGCTGTTTTTT	CASSGLAGSIGELFF
.	TRBV7-8	TRBD2	TRBJ2-2	TGTGCCAGCAGCCGACTAGCGGGAACCGGGGAGCTGTTTTTT	CASSRLAGTGELFF
.	TRBV19	.	TRBJ2-3	TGTGCCAGTACCCCGACAGTAACTAGCACAGATACGCAGTATTTT	CASTPTVTSTDTQYF
.	TRBV27	.	TRBJ1-5	TGTGCCAGCGGCCCGGGTCGCAATCAGCCCCAGCATTTT	CASGPGRNQPQHF
.	TRBV5-8	TRBD2	TRBJ2-3	TGTGCCAGCAGCTCTCCCCGACTAGCGCGTAGCACAGATACGCAGTATTTT	CASSSPRLARSTDTQYF
.	TRBV28	.	TRBJ1-5	TGTGCCACCCATGGCCAGCCGGGGAACAATCAGCCCCAGCATTTT	CATHGQPGNNQPQHF
.	TRBV28	TRBD1	TRBJ1-2	TGTGCCAGCAGCTCCCCCAGACAGGGTCCTTATGGCTACACCTTC	CASSSPRQGPYGYTF
.	TRBV7-3	.	TRBJ2-3	TGTGCCAGCAGCTTAGAGGGATTAGCCTTTGAGCAGTATTTT	CASSLEGLAFEQYF
.	TRBV13	TRBD2	TRBJ2-2	TGTGCCAGCAGCTTAGTTACTAGCGGGAGCCCCGGGGAGCTGTTTTTT	CASSLVTSGSPGELFF
once	TRBV30	TRBD2	TRBJ2-1	TGTGCCTGGAGTGTACTACTCCGGGAGGCCTACAATGAGCAGTTCTTC	CAWSVLLREAYNEQFF
.	TRBV28	.	TRBJ2-3	TGTGCCAGCAGTGGCCCGCGCAGGGATGGTCCAGATACGCAGTATTTT	CASSGPRRDGPDTQYF
.	TRBV29-1	TRBD2	TRBJ2-1	TGCAGCGTTGAAGGGACTAGCGGGATTATCTACAATGAGCAGTTCTTC	CSVEGTSGIIYNEQFF
.	TRBV6-5	TRBD2	TRBJ2-3	TGTGCCAGCAGCCGGGGGGGGGTTTTTGTAGGTACGCAGTATTTT	CASSRGGVFVGTQYF
.	TRBV5-6	TRBD2	TRBJ2-7	TGTGCCAGCAGCTTGGCCGTGCTAGCGGAGATCTCCTACGAGCAGTACTTC	CASSLAVLAEISYEQYF